The 16 T cell receptor beta chains reported below all come from one sample, sequenced in a study of T cell responses to AZD1222 COVID-19 vaccine. TCRdb's table, derived via immunoSEQ multiplex PCR, lists solely in-frame clones and lacks some. The sample yields approximately 100,000 clones, roughly 87% seen once. This specimen consisted of peripheral blood, obtained 28 days after the second AZD1222 dose. These receptor sequences come from an adult who received the AZD1222 COVID-19 vaccine.

This rearrangement joins TRBV24-1 to TRBJ2-5; 13 bases match TRBD2. This CDR3 is 16 amino acids long. The germline CDR1 and CDR2 sequences are KGHDR and SFDVKD. V lost 3 bases, J lost 4 bases, and 4 bases stayed unmatched. This CDR3 reads CATSDTGLAGTETQYF. CDR3 DNA: TGTGCCACCAGTGATACGGGACTAGCGGGAACAGAGACCCAGTACTTC.

The chain employs TRBV12-3 or TRBV12-4 and TRBJ2-3; no firm D call. The CDR3 has 12 amino acids. Deletions cut 6 bases from V and 2 bases from J, with 6 bases between. The chain's CDR3 is CASRYNTDTQYF. CDR3 DNA sequence: TGTGCCAGCAGATATAACACAGATACGCAGTATTTT.

The gene calls are TRBV6-4 and TRBJ2-2; the D gene is possibly TRBD1 (5 bases). The V gene lost 4 bases and the J gene lost 6 bases, with 9 bases spanning the gap. This CDR3 has 13 amino acids. Germline CDR1 MRHNA, CDR2 SNTAGT. The CDR3 coding sequence is TGTGCCAGCAGTGGTTCAGGGTCCGGGGAGCTGTTTTTT. Residues: CASSGSGSGELFF.

The V call is TRBV7-8, the J call TRBJ2-3, with D unresolved. Germline values: CDR1 SGHVS, CDR2 FQNEAQ. Trimming removed 1 base from V and 3 bases from J, with 8 bases in between. The CDR3 covers 14 residues. The CDR3 DNA sequence: TGTGCCAGCAGCTTAGTCGTAGCAACAGATACGCAGTATTTT. Protein sequence: CASSLVVATDTQYF.

The sample holds one count of this clone. The genes are TRBV30 and TRBJ2-5; D gene uncertain. The CDR3 length is 14 residues. Germline V gene sequence: CDR1 GTSNPN, CDR2 SVGIG (reference sequence). Trimming took 1 base from V and 0 from J, leaving 9 bases between them. The CDR3, as DNA: TGTGCCTGGAGTGCTAACGTGTACCAAGAGACCCAGTACTTC. It specifies CAWSANVYQETQYF.

The chain recombines TRBV10-2 with TRBJ2-7; 8 bases fit TRBD2. Germline trimming cut 6 bases from V and 6 bases from J; bases unmatched to any gene: 10. Germline V gene data show CDR1 as WSHSY and CDR2 as SAAADI. The length of the CDR3 is 14 residues. The CDR3 sequence: CASRGETSVVEQYF. CDR3 coding DNA: TGCGCCAGCAGGGGGGAGACTAGCGTGGTCGAGCAGTACTTC.

The V and J genes are TRBV4-1 and TRBJ1-5, with TRBD1 identical over 8 bases. The CDR3 totals 17 residues. CDR1 is MGHRA and CDR2 is YSYEKL in the germline V gene. V shed 2 bases and J 7 bases; nucleotides not matched to a gene: 13. The CDR3 nucleotides are TGCGCCAGCAGCCAACCGGCGCGCAGGGGGCGCGTCCAGCCCCAGCATTTT. It encodes CASSQPARRGRVQPQHF.

The chain uses TRBV7-2 and TRBJ1-2; the D gene is possibly TRBD1 (6 bases). The germline CDR1 and CDR2 sequences are SGHTA and FQGNSA. V was shortened by 4 bases and J by 2 bases, with 23 bases between the two germline ends. The CDR3 is 18 residues long. The CDR3 reads CASSSVGGPGLTNYGYTF. The CDR3 region has the DNA TGTGCCAGCAGCTCCGTAGGGGGTCCCGGGTTAACGAACTATGGCTACACCTTC.

The chain recombines TRBV6-2 or TRBV6-3 with TRBJ2-7; tentatively, D is TRBD2 (5 bases). Germline values: CDR1 MNHEY, CDR2 SVGEGT. This CDR3 comprises 15 residues. The germline V and J ends were trimmed by 5 bases and 2 bases, with 16 bases remaining between them. DNA for the CDR3: TGTGCCAGCAGTATAAGCGGAAATCCGACCTACGAGCAGTACTTC. The encoded protein is CASSISGNPTYEQYF.

This clone was counted a few times. The gene calls are TRBV2 and TRBJ2-7, with a tentative D call TRBD2 (6 bases). CDR1 is SNHLY, CDR2 FYNNEI, per germline. The CDR3 is made up of 11 amino acids. The V and J ends lost 5 bases and 12 bases respectively, with 14 bases between them. The CDR3 is CASSSPGLRYF. As DNA, the CDR3 is TGTGCCAGCAGTTCTCCGGGACTCCGGTACTTC.

V usage is TRBV6-5 and J usage is TRBJ2-2; the match to TRBD2 covers 12 bases. The CDR3 is made up of 15 amino acids. Germline CDR1 and CDR2: MNHEY and SVGAGI. Losses at the gene ends were 5 bases for V and 3 bases for J; bases not matched to a gene: 1. CDR3 DNA sequence: TGTGCCAGCAGTAGACTAGCGGGAGACACCGGGGAGCTGTTTTTT. Its translation: CASSRLAGDTGELFF.

This clone showed up just once. The chain recombines TRBV19 with TRBJ2-4; D is unclear. The CDR3 has 15 residues. The germline V gene encodes CDR1 LNHDA and CDR2 SQIVND (reference sequence). V dropped 0 bases and J dropped 1 base, with 7 bases sitting between them. The CDR3 bases are TGTGCCAGTAGTATAGATCTAGTGGCCAAAAACATTCAGTACTTC. Translated, it gives CASSIDLVAKNIQYF.

The CDR3 loop is CASRDTGGTEAFF. CDR3 in DNA: TGTGCCAGCAGAGATACAGGGGGCACTGAAGCTTTCTTT. The chain uses TRBV6-5 and TRBJ1-1; TRBD1 matches 8 bases. This CDR3 comprises 13 residues. V lost 6 bases and J lost 4; bases outside the gene matches: 4. The germline V gene has CDR1 MNHEY and CDR2 SVGAGI.

The chain couples TRBV7-9 to TRBJ2-5, with D hard to call. The assigned J gene may be wrong: the sequence end matches TRBJ2-7 better. Germline V gives CDR1 SEHNR, CDR2 FQNEAQ (reference sequence). The CDR3 is 14 residues long. The CDR3 loop is CASSLAQKTYEQYF. The CDR3 DNA is TGTGCCAGCAGCCTGGCCCAGAAAACCTACGAGCAGTACTTC.

The chain combines TRBV5-1 with TRBJ2-6, with D possibly being TRBD1 or TRBD2 (5 bases each). Germline V gives CDR1 SGHRS, CDR2 YFSETQ. CDR3 length: 16 residues. V was trimmed by 0 bases and J by 2 bases, leaving 9 bases between them. Written as DNA, the CDR3 is TGCGCCAGCAGCTTGGTTGGGGGAACTGGGGCCAACGTCCTGACTTTC. The encoded protein is CASSLVGGTGANVLTF.

The V and J genes are TRBV19 and TRBJ1-2; 11 bases align to TRBD1. The J segment lost 4 bases and the V segment lost 4 bases, leaving 8 bases of the junction unmatched. The CDR3 is made up of 16 amino acids. CDR1 LNHDA and CDR2 SQIVND come from the germline V gene (reference sequence). The CDR3 nucleotides are TGTGCCAGTAGTACTCGGACAGGGGGCATTATCTATGGCTACACCTTC. Translated, it gives CASSTRTGGIIYGYTF. The variable domain in full, completed from reference TRBV19 and TRBJ1-2, reads DGGITQSPKYLFRKEGQNVTLSCEQNLNHDAMYWYRQDPGQGLRLIYYSQIVNDFQKGDIAEGYSVSREKKESFPLTVTSAQKNPTAFYLCASSTRTGGIIYGYTFGSGTRLTVV.